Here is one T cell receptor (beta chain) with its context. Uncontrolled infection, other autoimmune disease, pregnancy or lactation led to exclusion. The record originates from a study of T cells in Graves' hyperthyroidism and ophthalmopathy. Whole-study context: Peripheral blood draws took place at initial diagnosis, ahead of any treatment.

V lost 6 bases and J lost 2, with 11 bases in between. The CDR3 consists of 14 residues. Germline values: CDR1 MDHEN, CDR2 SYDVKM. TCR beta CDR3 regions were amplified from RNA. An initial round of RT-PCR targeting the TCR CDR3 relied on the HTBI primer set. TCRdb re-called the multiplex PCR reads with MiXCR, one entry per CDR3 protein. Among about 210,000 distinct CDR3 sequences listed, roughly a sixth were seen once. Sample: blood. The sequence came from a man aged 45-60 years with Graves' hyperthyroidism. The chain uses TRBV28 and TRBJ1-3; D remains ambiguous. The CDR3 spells CASRSSGPGNTIYF. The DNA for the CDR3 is TGTGCCAGCAGGTCCTCGGGCCCTGGAAACACCATATATTTT.